A single TCR beta chain is shown here with its context. Its antigen remains unidentified. This record belongs to a study of cytomegalovirus exposure and HLA in healthy donors. Whole-study findings and limits: The productive fraction for most TCR beta V segments was about 87% or about 30% in an earlier analysis. Later genetic work tied a missense DCLRE1C variant to beta-chain V and J trimming.

The CDR3 is made up of 18 amino acids. CDR1 is KGHSH and CDR2 is LQKENI in the germline V gene. V lost 2 bases, J lost 0 bases, and 5 bases stayed unmatched. PCR involved 60 Vbeta and 13 Jbeta primers. This table comes from immunoSEQ multiplex PCR, and its TCRdb copy is limited to in-frame clones, with some not included. The sample includes 150,000 to 200,000 clones, roughly 13% of them seen just once. The origin of this receptor is a man aged 45-65 years in good health and CMV-seropositive. The specimen sequenced was PBMCs. The V gene is TRBV18, the J gene TRBJ1-5; TRBD1 aligns across 12 bases. CDR3 sequence reads: CASSPTGQGAYSNQPQHF. The CDR3, as DNA: TGTGCCAGCTCACCAACGGGACAGGGGGCCTATAGCAATCAGCCCCAGCATTTT.